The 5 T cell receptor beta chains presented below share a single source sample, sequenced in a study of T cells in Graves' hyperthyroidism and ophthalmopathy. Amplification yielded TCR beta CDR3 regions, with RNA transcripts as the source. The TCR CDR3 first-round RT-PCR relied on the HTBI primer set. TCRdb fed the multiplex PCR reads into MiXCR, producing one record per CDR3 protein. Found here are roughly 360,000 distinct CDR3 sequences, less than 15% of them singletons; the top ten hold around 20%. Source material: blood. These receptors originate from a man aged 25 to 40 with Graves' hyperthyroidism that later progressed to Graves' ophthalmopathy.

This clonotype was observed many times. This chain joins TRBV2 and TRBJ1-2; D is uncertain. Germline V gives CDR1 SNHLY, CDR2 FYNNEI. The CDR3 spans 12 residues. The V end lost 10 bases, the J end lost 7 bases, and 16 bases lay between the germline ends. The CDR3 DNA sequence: TGTGCCATCCCGCCCTCAGGAGGTGGCTACACCTTC. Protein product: CAIPPSGGGYTF.

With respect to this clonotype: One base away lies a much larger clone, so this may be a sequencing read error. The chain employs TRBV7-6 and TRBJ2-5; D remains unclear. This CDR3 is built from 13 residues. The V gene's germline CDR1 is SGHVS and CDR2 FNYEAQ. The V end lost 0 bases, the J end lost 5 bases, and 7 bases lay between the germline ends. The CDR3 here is CASSLALGETQYF. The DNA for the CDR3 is TGTGCCAGCAGCTTAGCGCTCGGGGAGACCCAGTACTTC.

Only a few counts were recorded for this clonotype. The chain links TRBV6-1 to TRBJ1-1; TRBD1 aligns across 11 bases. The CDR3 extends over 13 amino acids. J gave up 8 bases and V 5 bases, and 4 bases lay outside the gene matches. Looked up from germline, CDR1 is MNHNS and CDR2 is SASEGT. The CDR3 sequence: CASSRTGGREAFF. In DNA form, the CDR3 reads TGTGCCAGCAGTAGGACAGGGGGCAGAGAAGCTTTCTTT.

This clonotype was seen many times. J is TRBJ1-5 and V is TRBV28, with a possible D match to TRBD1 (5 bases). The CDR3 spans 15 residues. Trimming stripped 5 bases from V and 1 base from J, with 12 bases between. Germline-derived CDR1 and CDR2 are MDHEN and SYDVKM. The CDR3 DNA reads TGTGCCAGCAGTCTAGGCAGGGCGAGCAATCAGCCCCAGCATTTT. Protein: CASSLGRASNQPQHF. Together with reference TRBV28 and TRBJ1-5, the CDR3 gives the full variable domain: DVKVTQSSRYLVKRTGEKVFLECVQDMDHENMFWYRQDPGLGLRLIYFSYDVKMKEKGDIPEGYSVSREKKERFSLILESASTNQTSMYLCASSLGRASNQPQHFGDGTRLSIL.

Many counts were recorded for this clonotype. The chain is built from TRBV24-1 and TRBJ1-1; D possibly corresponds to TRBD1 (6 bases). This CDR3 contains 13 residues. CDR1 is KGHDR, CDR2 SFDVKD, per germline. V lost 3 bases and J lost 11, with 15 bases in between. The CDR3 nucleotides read TGTGCCACCAGTGATACCGGACAGAGTAGTGCTTTCTTT. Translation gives CATSDTGQSSAFF.